The clone carrying this T cell receptor beta chain was counted many times. This sample is drawn from a study of patients and donors after allogeneic stem cell transplantation. TCRdb reanalysed the RT-PCR reads using MiXCR and keeps one entry per CDR3 protein. The sample lists fewer than 250,000 distinct CDR3 sequences, 13% to 15% occurring once. This TCR came from a human donor who was either an allogeneic HSCT recipient or a stem cell or donor lymphocyte infusion donor (not recorded which). It is not recorded whose cells these are; they may come from a transplant donor. Sequences were obtained from blood, either unsorted or a sorted T cell fraction (not recorded which).

The CDR3 DNA follows: TGTGCCACCAGTGATTTTAGAGGGACTGGAAACACCATATATTTT. It specifies CATSDFRGTGNTIYF. The chain joins TRBV24-1 to TRBJ1-3; D uncertain. V lost 1 base and J lost 2, with 8 bases in between. The length of the CDR3 is 15 residues. Looked up from germline, CDR1 is KGHDR and CDR2 is SFDVKD.